These T cell receptor beta chains were read from a single sample in a study of regulatory T cells in long-lasting Graves disease. A single record per CDR3 protein comes from TCRdb applying MiXCR to the multiplex PCR reads. The data show about 470,000 distinct CDR3 sequences, 20% to 25% seen once. Sequencing was performed on peripheral blood mononuclear cells (PBMCs), taken when the disease was refractory, from a patient treated with antithyroid drugs. Receptors were obtained from a female donor with Graves disease. Both conserved end residues are part of each CDR3. A D gene is named only where the DNA matches it firmly. The listing skips clone size in some rows; elsewhere it reads once, few, many or a size class.

v_call	j_call	clone_size	d_call	cdr3_aa	cdr3_nt
TRBV29-1	TRBJ1-4	many	.	CSVRDEKLFF	TGCAGCGTTCGGGACGAAAAACTGTTTTTT
TRBV27	TRBJ1-1	.	TRBD1	CASSPQGVGGTEAFF	TGTGCCAGCAGTCCCCAGGGGGTGGGGGGCACTGAAGCTTTCTTT
TRBV29-1	TRBJ2-5	.	.	CSVDGPGVVETQYF	TGCAGCGTTGATGGGCCGGGCGTGGTGGAGACCCAGTACTTC
TRBV28	TRBJ1-4	.	.	CASSQGREEKLFF	TGTGCCAGCAGCCAGGGACGGGAAGAAAAACTGTTTTTT
TRBV20-1	TRBJ2-7	few	.	CSARVWGPSSYEQYF	TGCAGTGCTAGAGTATGGGGGCCGAGCTCCTACGAGCAGTACTTC
TRBV29-1	TRBJ1-3	.	.	CSARGTASSGNTIYF	TGCAGCGCCCGAGGGACGGCGAGCTCTGGAAACACCATATATTTT
TRBV12-3/TRBV12-4	TRBJ2-7	many	TRBD2	CASSSGLAGGTTSYEQYF	TGTGCCAGCAGTTCGGGACTAGCGGGAGGCACAACGTCCTACGAGCAGTACTTC
TRBV7-9	TRBJ1-4	many	.	CASSPLRESEKLFF	TGTGCCAGCAGCCCCTTACGGGAGAGTGAAAAACTGTTTTTT
TRBV28	TRBJ2-1	.	.	CASSPRGSGGLNEQFF	TGTGCCAGCAGTCCTCGGGGTAGCGGAGGTCTTAATGAGCAGTTCTTC
TRBV15	TRBJ2-7	.	.	CATSRDPGHEQYF	TGTGCCACCAGCAGGGATCCTGGCCACGAGCAGTACTTC
TRBV15	TRBJ2-7	many	TRBD1	CATSRDGTAYEQYF	TGTGCCACCAGCAGAGATGGGACAGCCTACGAGCAGTACTTC
TRBV28	TRBJ1-2	many	TRBD1	CASSLTSTGQGKGYTF	TGTGCCAGCAGTTTAACTTCGACAGGGCAAGGAAAGGGCTACACCTTC
TRBV6-2/TRBV6-3	TRBJ2-7	many	.	CASSSHRDYEQYF	TGTGCCAGCAGTTCCCACAGGGATTACGAGCAGTACTTC
TRBV7-2	TRBJ1-2	many	.	CASSAGQVSPYGYTF	TGTGCCAGCAGCGCAGGCCAGGTTTCCCCCTATGGCTACACCTTC
TRBV19	TRBJ2-5	.	.	CASSPRGGIAQETQYF	TGTGCCAGTAGCCCCCGAGGGGGGATTGCCCAAGAGACCCAGTACTTC
TRBV5-1	TRBJ2-7	.	.	CASSPDISYEQYF	TGCGCCAGCAGCCCTGACATATCCTACGAGCAGTACTTC
TRBV5-1	TRBJ1-1	.	.	CASSLEGNEAFF	TGCGCCAGCAGCTTGGAGGGAAATGAAGCTTTCTTT
TRBV5-1	TRBJ2-1	.	.	CASSEDYPEGLFF	TGCGCCAGCAGCGAGGACTACCCTGAGGGTCTGTTCTTC
TRBV10-3	TRBJ1-2	.	TRBD1	CAISPGTGKNSYGYTF	TGTGCCATCAGCCCTGGGACAGGCAAAAACTCCTATGGCTACACCTTC
TRBV20-1	TRBJ2-5	many	TRBD2	CSARDWASGDQETQYF	TGCAGTGCTAGAGATTGGGCTAGCGGGGATCAAGAGACCCAGTACTTC
TRBV28	TRBJ1-5	many	.	CASSLTTDLYQPQHF	TGTGCCAGCAGTTTAACCACAGATTTGTATCAGCCCCAGCATTTT
TRBV28	TRBJ1-4	.	.	CASSLRTVEELFF	TGTGCCAGCAGTCTCAGGACAGTTGAAGAACTGTTTTTT
TRBV29-1	TRBJ2-7	.	.	CSVSGASMLYEQYF	TGCAGCGTCTCCGGGGCTAGCATGCTGTACGAGCAGTACTTC
TRBV28	TRBJ2-5	many	.	CASSLLTRQETQYF	TGTGCCAGCAGTTTATTGACCAGGCAAGAGACCCAGTACTTC
TRBV19	TRBJ2-5	.	.	CASGAQLQETQYF	TGTGCCAGTGGGGCCCAACTCCAAGAGACCCAGTACTTC
TRBV5-1	TRBJ2-2	.	.	CASSLAGQSKLFF	TGCGCCAGCAGCTTGGCAGGACAGTCTAAGCTGTTTTTT
TRBV4-1	TRBJ2-5	few	TRBD1	CASSHARQGEETQYF	TGCGCCAGCAGCCATGCCCGACAGGGGGAAGAGACCCAGTACTTC
TRBV11-3	TRBJ1-1	.	TRBD1	CASRPQGALPTEAFF	TGTGCCAGCAGACCACAGGGGGCTCTTCCCACTGAAGCTTTCTTT
TRBV5-6	TRBJ2-7	.	.	CASTLGPANEQHF	TGTGCCAGCACCTTGGGGCCGGCCAACGAGCAGCACTTC
TRBV6-2/TRBV6-3	TRBJ1-6	few	.	CASSYEGLNSPLHF	TGTGCCAGCAGTTACGAGGGGCTCAATTCACCCCTCCACTTT
TRBV28	TRBJ1-1	many	TRBD1	CASSPTGMNTEAFF	TGTGCCAGCAGCCCGACAGGGATGAACACTGAAGCTTTCTTT
TRBV28	TRBJ2-4	many	TRBD2	CASSRISGLAKNIQYF	TGTGCCAGCAGTCGTATTAGCGGGTTAGCCAAAAACATTCAGTACTTC
TRBV5-4	TRBJ1-6	.	.	CASSLSSTNTSPLHF	TGTGCCAGCAGCTTGTCCTCGACAAACACCTCACCCCTCCACTTT
TRBV6-5	TRBJ1-2	many	.	CASSYWQRGNGYTF	TGTGCCAGCAGTTATTGGCAGCGAGGGAATGGCTACACCTTC
TRBV7-9	TRBJ2-3	.	TRBD2	CASSLTLVAGDKSTDTQYF	TGTGCCAGCAGCTTAACGTTGGTAGCGGGGGATAAGAGCACAGATACGCAGTATTTT
TRBV4-2	TRBJ2-7	.	.	CASSPDSVGSYEQYF	TGTGCCAGCAGCCCCGACAGTGTTGGGTCCTACGAGCAGTACTTC
TRBV28	TRBJ1-5	many	.	CASSTMHF	TGTGCCAGCAGTACGATGCATTTT
TRBV3-1	TRBJ1-6	.	.	CASRREFSGSPLHF	TGTGCCAGCAGACGGGAGTTTTCGGGTTCACCCCTCCACTTT
TRBV6-1	TRBJ1-2	few	.	CASSQQGLGGYTF	TGTGCCAGCAGTCAACAGGGTCTAGGCGGCTACACCTTC
TRBV28	TRBJ2-7	many	.	CASSLTSRFYEQYF	TGTGCCAGCAGTTTAACTAGCCGATTCTACGAGCAGTACTTC